The next 32 T cell receptor beta chains were all read from a single sample in a study of T-cell reconstitution after alpha-beta-depleted transplantation in children. Library preparation (for TCRbeta) was performed with unique molecular identifiers. TCRdb redid the calling of the PCR reads with MiXCR, one entry per CDR3 protein. The data show roughly 590,000 distinct CDR3 sequences, with roughly 15% seen just once and approximately 1% held by the top ten. Source: PBMCs from the stem cell graft donor, taken from the stem cell graft. The receptors were sampled from a human donor who donated a stem cell graft to a child with acute myeloid leukemia.

In this sample, this clonotype turned up a few times. V and J are TRBV12-3 or TRBV12-4 and TRBJ2-3; the match to TRBD2 covers 7 bases. This CDR3 region has 13 residues. J lost 3 bases, V lost 8 bases, and 5 bases had no gene match. The CDR3 spells CASLGRGTDTQYF. DNA for the CDR3: TGTGCCAGCCTTGGGCGGGGGACAGATACGCAGTATTTT.

This clonotype was counted at least ten times. The chain uses TRBV20-1 and TRBJ1-1, with D hard to call. The CDR3 runs 13 residues. Per the germline V gene, CDR1 is DFQATT and CDR2 is SNEGSKA (reference sequence). V was shortened by 2 bases and J by 5 bases, with 12 bases between the two germline ends. The CDR3 sequence: CSARRGLRTEAFF. CDR3 DNA sequence: TGCAGTGCTAGACGGGGATTGCGAACTGAAGCTTTCTTT.

This clonotype appeared a few times. The J gene is TRBJ2-6, the V gene TRBV20-1, with 9 bases aligning to TRBD1. V lost 3 bases and J lost 0; bases outside the gene matches: 15. Germline CDR1 DFQATT, CDR2 SNEGSKA (reference sequence). This CDR3 comprises 20 residues. The CDR3 DNA is TGCAGTGCTAGCTCCGGGACAGGGAACCATCCGGACTCTGGGGCCAACGTCCTGACTTTC. Residues: CSASSGTGNHPDSGANVLTF.

This clonotype showed up just a few times. The chain employs TRBV7-3 and TRBJ1-6; no clear D gene. Germline V gives CDR1 SGHTA, CDR2 FQGTGA. Trimming stripped 6 bases from V and 7 bases from J, with 10 bases between. This CDR3 has 13 residues. The CDR3 bases are TGTGCCAGCAGGGAAGATCCGAATTCACCCCTCCACTTT. It codes for CASREDPNSPLHF.

There are many counts of this clonotype. This rearrangement joins TRBV20-1 to TRBJ2-3; D gene unclear. The CDR3 spans 15 residues. Trimming took off 6 bases at V and 0 bases at J, with 16 bases between the two ends. CDR1 is DFQATT, CDR2 SNEGSKA, per germline (reference sequence). The CDR3 nucleotides read TGCAGTGCCCACACTGAACCTCGGAGCACAGATACGCAGTATTTT. Protein product: CSAHTEPRSTDTQYF.

This clonotype was recorded many times. The rearrangement joins TRBV5-1 to TRBJ2-7, with unresolved D. V was shortened by 0 bases and J by 2 bases, with 12 bases between the two germline ends. Germline V gene lookup returns CDR1 SGHRS and CDR2 YFSETQ. The CDR3 covers 15 residues. As DNA, the CDR3 is TGCGCCAGCAGCTTGGGGCAGTCCACAACCTACGAGCAGTACTTC. This translates into CASSLGQSTTYEQYF.

The V and J genes are TRBV5-1 and TRBJ2-3; 8 bases line up with TRBD1. From germline, CDR1 is SGHRS and CDR2 YFSETQ. The J segment lost 1 base and the V segment lost 5 bases, leaving 6 bases of the junction unmatched. This CDR3 has 15 residues. This chain's CDR3 is CASRYEDRGTDTQYF. CDR3 sequence (DNA): TGCGCCAGCAGGTATGAGGACAGGGGCACAGATACGCAGTATTTT. The full variable domain, with the rest looked up from reference TRBV5-1 and TRBJ2-3, is KAGVTQTPRYLIKTRGQQVTLSCSPISGHRSVSWYQQTPGQGLQFLFEYFSETQRNKGNFPGRFSGRQFSNSRSEMNVSTLELGDSALYLCASRYEDRGTDTQYFGPGTRLTVL.

In its sample, this clonotype was seen many times. The chain has TRBV20-1 and TRBJ2-1; D perhaps matches TRBD2 (5 bases). Per the germline V gene, CDR1 is DFQATT and CDR2 is SNEGSKA (reference sequence). The CDR3 extends over 13 amino acids. Trimming shortened V by 3 bases and J by 12 bases, and 18 bases separated the two germline ends. Here the CDR3 DNA reads TGCAGTGCTAGCCTACGTAACTACGCGGGGCAGTTCTTC. This translates into CSASLRNYAGQFF.

J is TRBJ2-1 and V is TRBV27; TRBD1 might be the D (5 bases). CDR1 is MNHEY, CDR2 SMNVEV, per germline (reference sequence). The CDR3 has 14 residues. The germline V and J ends were trimmed by 3 bases and 6 bases, with 12 bases remaining between them. In DNA form, the CDR3 reads TGTGCCAGCAGTTTCCCAGGGATGGCCAATGAGCAGTTCTTC. This sequence encodes CASSFPGMANEQFF.

The chain recombines TRBV4-1 with TRBJ1-1; the D gene is possibly TRBD1 (5 bases). V was pared by 0 bases and J by 5 bases, with 10 bases between. Germline CDR1 reads MGHRA; CDR2 reads YSYEKL. The CDR3 has 14 amino acids. The CDR3 DNA reads as TGCGCCAGCAGCCAAGAAGGGGTCGGGACTGAAGCTTTCTTT. It translates to CASSQEGVGTEAFF.

Only a few counts were recorded for this clonotype. The rearrangement uses TRBV10-1 and TRBJ2-6, with 7 bases that match TRBD1. Germline V gene lookup returns CDR1 WNHNN and CDR2 SYGVQD (reference sequence). CDR3 size: 15 residues. The V and J ends lost 11 bases and 2 bases, in that order; junction bases with no gene match: 9. CDR3 bases: TGCGCCCCTTACCTCGGGACAGCTGGGGCCAACGTCCTGACTTTC. It codes for CAPYLGTAGANVLTF.

This clonotype occurred many times. This chain uses TRBV29-1 with TRBJ2-5; D is tentatively TRBD1 or TRBD2 (6 bases each). Per germline, CDR1 SQVTM and CDR2 ANQGSEA. This CDR3 is 14 amino acids long. V was pared by 6 bases and J by 1 base, with 15 bases between. As DNA, the CDR3 is TGCAGCGTCGATAAGGGGGGCAGCCAAGAGACCCAGTACTTC. Its protein is CSVDKGGSQETQYF.

This clonotype has a count of ten or more. The chain links TRBV20-1 to TRBJ1-1; possibly TRBD1 for D (6 bases). The CDR3 is 14 amino acids. Germline CDR1 reads DFQATT; CDR2 reads SNEGSKA (reference sequence). V was clipped by 0 bases and J by 2 bases, with 10 bases between them. CDR3 DNA sequence: TGCAGTGCTAGAGAGGGCAGGGGAAACACTGAAGCTTTCTTT. It translates to CSAREGRGNTEAFF.

Details on this clonotype: Possible read error: a much larger clone is one base away. The CDR3 does not end in the conserved phenylalanine or tryptophan, so this is likely a read error. This chain connects TRBV10-3 to TRBJ2-2; D is uncertain. V lost 5 bases and J lost 3, with 7 bases in between. Germline V gene data show CDR1 as ENHRY and CDR2 as SYGVKD. The CDR3 spans 13 residues. The CDR3 protein is CAISMRDTGELFL. CDR3 sequence (DNA): TGTGCCATCAGTATGAGAGACACCGGGGAGCTGTTTCTT.

Only a few counts were recorded for this clonotype. The chain employs TRBV7-3 and TRBJ1-2; 7 nucleotides agree with TRBD1. Germline V gene lookup returns CDR1 SGHTA and CDR2 FQGTGA. The CDR3 spans 18 residues. V lost 5 bases to trimming and J lost 1 base; unmatched junction nucleotides: 16. CDR3 bases: TGTGCCAGCAGCCCTCGGACCGTGAGGGGGCCCCTTAACTATGGCTACACCTTC. Translation: CASSPRTVRGPLNYGYTF.

This clonotype was seen ten or more times. This chain connects TRBV29-1 to TRBJ2-1, with TRBD1 matching over 9 bases. V shed 0 bases, J shed 2 bases, and the junction held 5 bases outside the gene matches. The CDR3 has 16 residues. Looked up from germline, CDR1 is SQVTM and CDR2 is ANQGSEA. CDR3 amino acids: CSVEDPDRGAYNEQFF. CDR3 nucleotides: TGCAGCGTTGAAGATCCGGACAGGGGCGCCTACAATGAGCAGTTCTTC.

This rearrangement joins TRBV11-3 to TRBJ2-1; 10 positions agree with TRBD1. With 7 bases clipped from V and 5 bases from J, the junction kept 11 bases outside the gene matches. Germline CDR1 is SGHNT and CDR2 is YENEEA. This CDR3 is built from 16 residues. The CDR3 sequence is CASTSNDRGQNNEQFF. The CDR3 DNA reads TGTGCCAGCACCAGCAACGACAGGGGGCAGAACAATGAGCAGTTCTTC.

The J gene is TRBJ2-6, the V gene TRBV24-1; D is undetermined. The V and J ends lost 2 bases and 0 bases respectively, with 4 bases between them. Germline CDR1 is KGHDR and CDR2 is SFDVKD. The CDR3 totals 15 residues. The CDR3 here is CATSDSSSGANVLTF. The CDR3 DNA reads TGTGCCACCAGTGATTCGAGCTCTGGGGCCAACGTCCTGACTTTC.

The genes are TRBV6-2 or TRBV6-3 and TRBJ2-5; D possibly corresponds to TRBD1 (5 bases). V was pared by 6 bases and J by 0 bases, with 23 bases between. Germline V CDR1 and CDR2: MNHEY, SVGEGT. The CDR3 covers 18 residues. CDR3 residues: CASSLPLSKGSYQETQYF. CDR3 sequence (DNA): TGTGCCAGCAGCCTACCCCTATCGAAGGGGTCTTACCAAGAGACCCAGTACTTC.

Ten or more counts support this clonotype. V is TRBV20-1 and J is TRBJ2-3, with D unresolved. Germline CDR1 DFQATT, CDR2 SNEGSKA (reference sequence). The CDR3 loop spans 13 amino acids. V was shortened by 5 bases and J by 2 bases, with 11 bases between the two germline ends. The CDR3 nucleotides are TGCAGTGCTCGGGCAACAATCACAGATACGCAGTATTTT. It translates to CSARATITDTQYF.

This clonotype was found a few times. The V call is TRBV7-2, the J call TRBJ1-5; D is unclear. Trimming left V 3 bases short and J 0 bases short, with 9 bases between. Looked up from germline, CDR1 is SGHTA and CDR2 is FQGNSA. The CDR3 is 15 residues long. Here the CDR3 DNA reads TGTGCCAGCAGCTTCAGCGCGGATAGCAATCAGCCCCAGCATTTT. It codes for CASSFSADSNQPQHF.

This clonotype was seen a few times. The V call is TRBV11-2, the J call TRBJ2-7; no reliable D call. The V gene lost 3 bases and the J gene lost 9 bases, with 9 bases spanning the gap. This CDR3 contains 11 residues. Germline values: CDR1 SGHAT, CDR2 FQNNGV. CDR3 amino acids: CASSFPGGQYF. The CDR3 DNA sequence: TGTGCCAGCAGCTTTCCGGGTGGGCAGTACTTC.

This clonotype was picked up a small number of times. V is TRBV20-1 and J is TRBJ2-7; 10 bases map to TRBD2. Unmatched junction bases numbered 4, after V lost 6 bases and J lost 5 bases. The CDR3 covers 12 residues. Per germline, CDR1 DFQATT and CDR2 SNEGSKA (reference sequence). In DNA, the CDR3 is TGCAGTGCGAGCGGGGGGGCAAACGAGCAGTACGTC. Translated: CSASGGANEQYV.

The chain combines TRBV5-1 with TRBJ1-4; the match to TRBD1 covers 9 bases. With 4 bases clipped from V and 7 bases from J, the junction kept 5 bases outside the gene matches. This CDR3 contains 14 residues. Germline V gene sequence: CDR1 SGHRS, CDR2 YFSETQ. CDR3 nucleotides: TGCGCCAGCAGCACCGGGACAGGGAGTGAAAAACTGTTTTTT. This codes for CASSTGTGSEKLFF.

This clonotype was observed a few times. The chain uses TRBV7-2 and TRBJ2-7; 9 nucleotides match TRBD2. Germline loops: CDR1 SGHTA, CDR2 FQGNSA. This CDR3 has 13 amino acids. The V segment lost 5 bases and the J segment 5 bases; nucleotides outside the gene matches: 4. The CDR3 DNA follows: TGTGCCAGCAGCACGACTAGCGGTAACGAGCAGTACTTC. Amino acid sequence: CASSTTSGNEQYF.

J is TRBJ2-3 and V is TRBV7-6; 15 bases map to TRBD2. V lost 5 bases, J lost 3 bases, and 6 bases stayed unmatched. Germline lookup yields CDR1 SGHVS and CDR2 FNYEAQ. The CDR3 length is 17 residues. The CDR3 loop is CASSPRTSGGATDTQYF. The CDR3 DNA reads as TGTGCCAGCAGCCCAAGGACTAGCGGGGGGGCTACAGATACGCAGTATTTT.

The J gene is TRBJ2-1, the V gene TRBV7-2; D unresolved. Germline V lookup: CDR1 SGHTA, CDR2 FQGNSA. The CDR3 totals 15 residues. Trimming stripped 3 bases from V and 5 bases from J, with 14 bases between. Written as DNA, the CDR3 is TGTGCCAGCAGCTTCGTACTCGGGCGACACAATGAGCAGTTCTTC. This codes for CASSFVLGRHNEQFF.

This clonotype was detected once. Given the absence of the conserved phenylalanine or tryptophan at the CDR3 end, a read error is likely. The V and J genes are TRBV7-2 and TRBJ1-5; no clear D gene. The germline V and J ends were trimmed by 1 base and 5 bases, with 6 bases remaining between them. Per the germline V gene, CDR1 is SGHTA and CDR2 is FQGNSA. CDR3 length: 13 amino acids. The CDR3 region has the DNA TGTGCCAGCAGCTTAGAACTGGATCAGCCCCAGCATTCT. It codes for CASSLELDQPQHS.

The rearrangement joins TRBV12-3 or TRBV12-4 to TRBJ2-7; perhaps TRBD2 as D (5 bases). Trimming shortened V by 4 bases and J by 4 bases, and 14 bases separated the two germline ends. The CDR3 totals 14 residues. CDR3 sequence (DNA): TGTGCCAGCAGTTACATCCCAAGGGAGTACGAGCAGTACTTC. Translation: CASSYIPREYEQYF.

This clonotype has a handful of counts. The V and J genes are TRBV9 and TRBJ2-2, with D tentatively TRBD2 (7 bases). V dropped 2 bases and J dropped 7 bases, with 15 bases sitting between them. The germline gives CDR1 SGDLS, CDR2 YYNGEE. The CDR3 consists of 15 residues. Here the CDR3 DNA reads TGTGCCAGCAGCGTCGCCAGCGGGACAATCGGGGAGCTGTTTTTT. It is translated as CASSVASGTIGELFF.

This clonotype was seen many times. This chain connects TRBV29-1 to TRBJ1-2, with 11 positions matching TRBD1. Per germline, CDR1 SQVTM and CDR2 ANQGSEA. This CDR3 contains 13 residues. Trimming at V came to 3 bases and at J to 9 bases, leaving 6 bases not matched to a gene. The CDR3 DNA follows: TGCAGCGTTGATGCTGGACAGGGGGCGAGCTACACCTTC. Protein product: CSVDAGQGASYTF.

The chain joins TRBV10-3 to TRBJ2-4, with TRBD2 identical over 8 bases. The CDR3 loop spans 14 amino acids. Per the germline V gene, CDR1 is ENHRY and CDR2 is SYGVKD. After removal of 2 bases from V and 9 bases from J, the junction contained 6 bases not matched to a gene. CDR3 amino acids: CAISERTSGGIQYF. In DNA, the CDR3 is TGTGCCATCAGTGAGAGGACAAGCGGGGGCATTCAGTACTTC.